The 20 T cell receptor beta chains reported below all come from one sample, sequenced in a study of blood T cell repertoires in COVID-19. Here immunoSEQ multiplex PCR was the method, and the copy in TCRdb shows in-frame clones only, minus some. The repertoire holds fewer than 150,000 clones, with more than 75% as singletons. The sample taken for sequencing was peripheral blood. These receptors originate from a man aged 35-49 years with acute or convalescent COVID-19.

CDR3: CASSSIPGGSSSGNTIYF. CDR3 bases: TGCGCCAGCAGCTCAATCCCGGGGGGGTCGAGCTCTGGAAACACCATATATTTT. The chain combines TRBV5-1 with TRBJ1-3; TRBD1 is a possible D gene (5 bases). Trimming stripped 3 bases from V and 0 bases from J, with 19 bases between. There are 18 residues in the CDR3. Germline V gene data show CDR1 as SGHRS and CDR2 as YFSETQ.

This chain uses TRBV7-9 with TRBJ1-5; D uncertain. The germline gives CDR1 SEHNR, CDR2 FQNEAQ (reference sequence). The V gene lost 1 base and the J gene lost 4 bases, with 8 bases spanning the gap. The CDR3 is made up of 14 amino acids. The CDR3 DNA reads TGTGCCAGCAGCTTAGGGACGGGGAATCAGCCCCAGCATTTT. As protein: CASSLGTGNQPQHF.

The J gene is TRBJ2-2, the V gene TRBV21-1; the table names TRBD2, a call not compared with the DNA. TRBV21-1 is listed as a pseudogene. This CDR3 is 14 amino acids long. The DNA of the CDR3 is TGTGCCAGCAAGGGCGGGACGAACACCGGGGAGCTGTTTTTT. This encodes CASKGGTNTGELFF.

This chain connects TRBV21-1 to TRBJ2-2; the tabulated D call, TRBD2, remains unverified against the DNA. TRBV21-1 is labeled a pseudogene. CDR3 length: 16 residues. The CDR3 DNA reads as TGTGCCAGCAGCACCGGGACTAGCGGGGTCACCGGGGAGCTGTTTTTT. It specifies CASSTGTSGVTGELFF.

The CDR3 reads CASSRLPGTATSRSYTF. CDR3 nucleotides: TGTGCCAGCAGCCGACTTCCGGGGACAGCTACGTCCCGGAGCTACACCTTC. V usage is TRBV11-2 and J usage is TRBJ1-2, with 7 bases aligning to TRBD1. CDR1 and CDR2 (germline): SGHAT, FQNNGV. V lost 5 bases to trimming and J lost 9 bases; unmatched junction nucleotides: 21. There are 17 residues in the CDR3.

The rearrangement uses TRBV6-4 and TRBJ2-2; D is perhaps TRBD1 (6 bases). This CDR3 spans 16 amino acids. V was shortened by 0 bases and J by 4 bases, with 12 bases between the two germline ends. The V gene's germline CDR1 is MRHNA and CDR2 SNTAGT. The CDR3 region is CASSDSAGVSTGELFF. The DNA of the CDR3 is TGTGCCAGCAGTGACTCGGCAGGGGTTTCCACCGGGGAGCTGTTTTTT.

The chain carries TRBV18 and TRBJ1-2; tentative D call: TRBD1 (5 bases). V was trimmed by 3 bases and J by 9 bases, leaving 14 bases between them. The CDR3 runs 13 residues. Germline V gene sequence: CDR1 KGHSH, CDR2 LQKENI. In DNA, the CDR3 is TGTGCCAGCTCACCCTTAGGGGCGCCTAGCTACACCTTC. It encodes CASSPLGAPSYTF.

The CDR3 DNA reads TGTGCCAGCAGCCCGGGAGGACAGGGGGGTTACAATGAGCAGTTCTTC. Protein product: CASSPGGQGGYNEQFF. The V and J genes are TRBV4-2 and TRBJ2-1, with TRBD1 matching 10 bases. From germline, CDR1 is LGHNA and CDR2 YNFKEQ. The length of the CDR3 is 16 residues. V was pared by 4 bases and J by 4 bases, with 7 bases of the junction left unmatched.

The chain has TRBV30 and TRBJ1-5; maybe TRBD1 (5 bases). CDR1 and CDR2 (germline): GTSNPN, SVGIG (reference sequence). This CDR3 region has 17 residues. V was shortened by 2 bases and J by 3 bases, with 20 bases between the two germline ends. The chain's CDR3 is CAWSHYFPGLLNQPQHF. DNA of the CDR3: TGTGCCTGGAGTCATTACTTTCCGGGACTGCTCAATCAGCCCCAGCATTTT.

The rearrangement uses TRBV2 and TRBJ2-2, with 13 nucleotides matching TRBD2. V lost 4 bases, J lost 5 bases, and 10 bases stayed unmatched. The CDR3 has 18 residues. Germline V lookup: CDR1 SNHLY, CDR2 FYNNEI. The CDR3, as DNA: TGTGCCAGCAGTGGGGGACTAGCGGGAAGGGAGAGTACCGGGGAGCTGTTTTTT. Protein: CASSGGLAGRESTGELFF.

This sequence joins TRBV30 and TRBJ2-5, with TRBD2 matching 7 bases. This CDR3 region has 14 residues. V lost 3 bases and J lost 4; bases outside the gene matches: 8. CDR1 and CDR2 from the germline V gene are GTSNPN and SVGIG (reference sequence). The CDR3 DNA follows: TGTGCCTGGAGGGAGGGAGGGGCCGCAGAGACCCAGTACTTC. Amino acid sequence: CAWREGGAAETQYF.

This clone was observed once. Germline is not matched at one junction end, which may reflect a read error. This sequence joins TRBV19 and TRBJ2-6, with D perhaps TRBD2 (5 bases). CDR1 is LNHDA and CDR2 is SQIVND in the germline V gene (reference sequence). The CDR3 is 15 residues long. The DNA of the CDR3 is TGTGCCAGTAGCATAGGGAGCTCTGGGGCCAACGTCCTGACTTTC. Translating gives CASSIGSSGANVLTF.

This clone was recorded only once. DNA of the CDR3: TGTGCCACCAGCAGAGATGCAGGACAGGCCTACGAGCAGTACTTC. It encodes CATSRDAGQAYEQYF. The rearrangement joins TRBV15 to TRBJ2-7; the match to TRBD1 covers 7 bases. The germline CDR1 and CDR2 sequences are LNHNV and YYDKDF (reference sequence). The ends lost 0 bases at V and 2 bases at J; junction bases unmatched: 4. This CDR3 contains 15 residues. The full variable domain, in which reference TRBV15 and TRBJ2-7 provide the parts outside the CDR3, is DAMVIQNPRYQVTQFGKPVTLSCSQTLNHNVMYWYQQKSSQAPKLLFHYYDKDFNNEADTPDNFQSRRPNTSFCFLDIRSPGLGDTAMYLCATSRDAGQAYEQYFGPGTRLTVT.

V and J are TRBV24-1 and TRBJ2-5; 8 bases line up with TRBD2. Germline CDR1 is KGHDR and CDR2 is SFDVKD. The CDR3 covers 16 residues. The V segment lost 3 bases and the J segment 2 bases; nucleotides outside the gene matches: 7. CDR3 nucleotides: TGTGCCACCAGTGATAAGGGTAGCGGGACACAAGAGACCCAGTACTTC. Encoded protein: CATSDKGSGTQETQYF.

The chain has TRBV6-2 or TRBV6-3 and TRBJ2-3; 11 positions agree with TRBD2. Germline CDR1 is MNHEY and CDR2 is SVGEGT. CDR3 length: 18 amino acids. V lost 6 bases and J lost 0; bases outside the gene matches: 11. The CDR3 DNA is TGTGCCAGCAGCCGACCGACTAGCGGGGTAACTAGCACAGATACGCAGTATTTT. It encodes CASSRPTSGVTSTDTQYF.

The chain combines TRBV11-1 with TRBJ2-2; 7 bases are shared with TRBD1. J was trimmed by 5 bases and V by 3 bases; bases with no gene match: 6. This CDR3 has 15 amino acids. Germline CDR1 is SGHAT and CDR2 is FQDESV (reference sequence). CDR3 nucleotide sequence: TGTGCCAGCAGCTTCGTCCAGGGGGTAACCGGGGAGCTGTTTTTT. Protein: CASSFVQGVTGELFF.

The chain employs TRBV6-2 or TRBV6-3 and TRBJ1-5; tentative D call: TRBD1 (5 bases). Per germline, CDR1 MNHEY and CDR2 SVGEGT. V lost 2 bases and J lost 3, with 14 bases in between. There are 16 residues in the CDR3. The CDR3 protein is CASSYPRGAYNQPQHF. CDR3 nucleotide sequence: TGTGCCAGCAGTTACCCGCGCGGGGCGTACAATCAGCCCCAGCATTTT.

CDR3 DNA: TGTGCCAGCAGGGATGAGTATAATTCACCCCTCCACTTT. It yields the protein CASRDEYNSPLHF. The gene calls are TRBV19 and TRBJ1-6, with D possibly being TRBD1 (5 bases). Trimming took off 9 bases at V and 4 bases at J, with 10 bases between the two ends. Germline V gene lookup returns CDR1 LNHDA and CDR2 SQIVND (reference sequence). This CDR3 region has 13 residues.

This clone occurred once. The J gene is TRBJ1-1, the V gene TRBV5-4; D not resolved. The germline CDR1 and CDR2 sequences are SGHNT and YYREEE (reference sequence). Trimming left V 4 bases short and J 2 bases short, with 12 bases between. The CDR3 contains 14 residues. For the CDR3, the DNA is TGTGCCAGCAGCAGCACAGCCGTAAACACTGAAGCTTTCTTT. Its protein product is CASSSTAVNTEAFF.

The genes are TRBV6-5 and TRBJ1-4; 7 positions agree with TRBD1. Germline assignment: CDR1 MNHEY and CDR2 SVGAGI. Trimming removed 5 bases from V and 2 bases from J; junction bases left unmatched: 5. CDR3 length: 15 amino acids. The CDR3 nucleotides read TGTGCCAGCAGTCCCCCAGGGGGGACTAATGAAAAACTGTTTTTT. Amino acid sequence: CASSPPGGTNEKLFF.